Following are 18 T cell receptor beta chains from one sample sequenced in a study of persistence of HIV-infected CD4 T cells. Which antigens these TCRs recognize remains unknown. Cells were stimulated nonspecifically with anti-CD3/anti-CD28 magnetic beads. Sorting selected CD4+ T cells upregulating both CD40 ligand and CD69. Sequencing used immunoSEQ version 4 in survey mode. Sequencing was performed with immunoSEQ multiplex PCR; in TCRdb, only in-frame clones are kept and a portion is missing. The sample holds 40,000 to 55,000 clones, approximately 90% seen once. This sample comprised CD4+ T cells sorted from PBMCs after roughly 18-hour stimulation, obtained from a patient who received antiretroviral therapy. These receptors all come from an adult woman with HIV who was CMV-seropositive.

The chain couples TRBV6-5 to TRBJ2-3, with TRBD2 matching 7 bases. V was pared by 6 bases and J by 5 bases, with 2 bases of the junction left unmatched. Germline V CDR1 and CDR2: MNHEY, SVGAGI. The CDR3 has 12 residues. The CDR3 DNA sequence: TGTGCCAGCAGCCGGGGGGAAGATACGCAGTATTTT. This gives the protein CASSRGEDTQYF.

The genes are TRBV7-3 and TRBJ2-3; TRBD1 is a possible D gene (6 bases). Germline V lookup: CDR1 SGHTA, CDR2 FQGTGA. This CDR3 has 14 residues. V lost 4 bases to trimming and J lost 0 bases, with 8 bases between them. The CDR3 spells CASSSGQSTDTQYF. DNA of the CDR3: TGTGCCAGCAGCTCGGGACAAAGCACAGATACGCAGTATTTT.

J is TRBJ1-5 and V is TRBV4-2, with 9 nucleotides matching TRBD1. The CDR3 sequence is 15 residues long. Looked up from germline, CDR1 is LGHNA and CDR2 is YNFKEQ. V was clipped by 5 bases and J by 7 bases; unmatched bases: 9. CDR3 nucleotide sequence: TGTGCCAGCAGCTCGGGGACAGGGAGGGAACAGCCCCAGCATTTT. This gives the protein CASSSGTGREQPQHF.

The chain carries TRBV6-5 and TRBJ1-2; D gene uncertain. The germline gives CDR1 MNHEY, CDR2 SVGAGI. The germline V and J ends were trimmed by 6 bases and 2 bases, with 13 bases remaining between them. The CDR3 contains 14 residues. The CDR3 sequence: CASSPLGENYGYTF. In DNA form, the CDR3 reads TGTGCCAGCAGCCCCCTGGGAGAGAACTATGGCTACACCTTC.

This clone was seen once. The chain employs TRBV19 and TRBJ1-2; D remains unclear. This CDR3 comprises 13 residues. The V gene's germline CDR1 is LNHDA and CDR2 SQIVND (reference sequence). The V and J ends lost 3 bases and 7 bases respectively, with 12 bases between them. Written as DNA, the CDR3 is TGTGCCAGTAGTATGGGGAGGTGGAGTGGCTACACCTTC. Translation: CASSMGRWSGYTF.

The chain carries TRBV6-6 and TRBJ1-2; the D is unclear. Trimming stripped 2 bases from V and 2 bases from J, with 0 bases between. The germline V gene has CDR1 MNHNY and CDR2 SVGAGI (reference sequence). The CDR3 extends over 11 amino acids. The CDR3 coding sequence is TGTGCCAGCAGTTACAACTATGGCTACACCTTC. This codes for CASSYNYGYTF.

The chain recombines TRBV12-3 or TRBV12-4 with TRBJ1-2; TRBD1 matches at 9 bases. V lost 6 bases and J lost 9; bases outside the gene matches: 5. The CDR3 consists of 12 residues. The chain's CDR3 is CASRAGTGSYTF. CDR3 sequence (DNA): TGTGCCAGCAGAGCCGGGACAGGGAGCTACACCTTC.

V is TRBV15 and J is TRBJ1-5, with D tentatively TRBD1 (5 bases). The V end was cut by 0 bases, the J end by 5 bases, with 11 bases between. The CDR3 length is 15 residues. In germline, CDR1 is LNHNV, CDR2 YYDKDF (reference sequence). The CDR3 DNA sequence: TGTGCCACCAGCAGAGATCGGGGGGACGATCAGCCCCAGCATTTT. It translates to CATSRDRGDDQPQHF.

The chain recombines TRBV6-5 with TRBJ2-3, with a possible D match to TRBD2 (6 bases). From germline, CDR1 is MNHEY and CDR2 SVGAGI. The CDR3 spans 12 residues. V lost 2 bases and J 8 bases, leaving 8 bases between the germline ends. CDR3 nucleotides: TGTGCCAGCAGTTACCGGCGGGGTACGCAGTATTTT. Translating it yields CASSYRRGTQYF.

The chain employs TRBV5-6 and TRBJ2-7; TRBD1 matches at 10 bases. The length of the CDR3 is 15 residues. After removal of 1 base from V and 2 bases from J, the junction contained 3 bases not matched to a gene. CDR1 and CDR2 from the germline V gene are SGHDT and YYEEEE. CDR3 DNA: TGTGCCAGCAGCTTGCGGGGACAGGGGACCTACGAGCAGTACTTC. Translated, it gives CASSLRGQGTYEQYF.

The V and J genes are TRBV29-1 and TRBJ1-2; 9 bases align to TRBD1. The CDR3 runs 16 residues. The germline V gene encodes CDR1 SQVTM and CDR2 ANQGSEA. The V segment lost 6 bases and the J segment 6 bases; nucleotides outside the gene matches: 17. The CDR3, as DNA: TGCAGCGTCACCCCTGGGACAGGGAATCGTTATGATGGCTACACCTTC. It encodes CSVTPGTGNRYDGYTF.

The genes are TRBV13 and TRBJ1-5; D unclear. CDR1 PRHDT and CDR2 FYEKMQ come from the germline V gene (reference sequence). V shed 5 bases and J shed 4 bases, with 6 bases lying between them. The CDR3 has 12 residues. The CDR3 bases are TGTGCCAGCAGCACACAGAATCAGCCCCAGCATTTT. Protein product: CASSTQNQPQHF.

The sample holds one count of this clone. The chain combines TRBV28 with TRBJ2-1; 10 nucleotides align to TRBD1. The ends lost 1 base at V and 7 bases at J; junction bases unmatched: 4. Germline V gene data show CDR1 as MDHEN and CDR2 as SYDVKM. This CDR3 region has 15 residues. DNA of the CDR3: TGTGCCAGCAGTTTATTGGGACAGGGGACAAATGAGCAGTTCTTC. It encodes CASSLLGQGTNEQFF.

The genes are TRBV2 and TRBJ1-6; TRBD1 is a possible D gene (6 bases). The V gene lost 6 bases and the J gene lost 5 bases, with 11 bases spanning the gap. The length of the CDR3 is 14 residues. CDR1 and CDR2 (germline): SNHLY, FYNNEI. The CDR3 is CASRGQHDNSPLHF. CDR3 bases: TGTGCCAGCAGAGGACAGCACGATAATTCACCCCTCCACTTT.

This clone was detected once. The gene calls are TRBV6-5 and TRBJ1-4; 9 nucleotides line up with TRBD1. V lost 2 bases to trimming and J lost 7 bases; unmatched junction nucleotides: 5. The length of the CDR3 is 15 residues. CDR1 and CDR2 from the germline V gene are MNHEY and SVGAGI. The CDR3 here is CASSYPDRGSEKLFF. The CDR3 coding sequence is TGTGCCAGCAGTTACCCCGACAGGGGGAGTGAAAAACTGTTTTTT.

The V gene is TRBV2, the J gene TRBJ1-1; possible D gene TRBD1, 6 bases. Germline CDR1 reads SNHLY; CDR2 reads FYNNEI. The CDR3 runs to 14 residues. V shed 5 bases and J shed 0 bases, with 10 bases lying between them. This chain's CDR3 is CASSSRGVNTEAFF. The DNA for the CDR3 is TGTGCCAGCAGTAGCAGGGGCGTGAACACTGAAGCTTTCTTT.

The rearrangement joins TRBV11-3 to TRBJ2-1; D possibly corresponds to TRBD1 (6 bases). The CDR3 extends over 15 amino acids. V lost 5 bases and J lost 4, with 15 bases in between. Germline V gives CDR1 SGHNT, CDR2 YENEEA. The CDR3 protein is CASSHTGLGYNEQFF. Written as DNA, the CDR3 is TGTGCCAGCAGCCACACAGGGTTAGGGTACAATGAGCAGTTCTTC. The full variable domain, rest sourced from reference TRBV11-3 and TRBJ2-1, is EAGVVQSPRYKIIEKKQPVAFWCNPISGHNTLYWYLQNLGQGPELLIRYENEEAVDDSQLPKDRFSAERLKGVDSTLKIQPAELGDSAVYLCASSHTGLGYNEQFFGPGTRLTVL.

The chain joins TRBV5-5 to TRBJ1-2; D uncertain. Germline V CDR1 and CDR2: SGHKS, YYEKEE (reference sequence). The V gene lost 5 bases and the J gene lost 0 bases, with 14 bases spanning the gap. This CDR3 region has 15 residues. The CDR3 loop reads CASSPRSGPNYGYTF. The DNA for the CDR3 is TGTGCCAGCAGTCCCCGAAGTGGTCCTAACTATGGCTACACCTTC.